This entry describes one T cell receptor (beta chain). A much larger clone lies one base from this, so it may be a read error. These data belong to a study of CDR3 diversity in severe acne. MiXCR was run by TCRdb on the PCR reads, yielding one entry per CDR3 protein. This table holds around 91,000 distinct CDR3 sequences, 45% to 65% found once. The CDR3 sequence is 15 residues long. Germline CDR1 reads SGHNT; CDR2 reads YYREEE (reference sequence). Sequencing input: blood. The sequence derives from a male donor in good health, without acne. This chain links TRBV5-4 with TRBJ1-5; D unclear. The CDR3 region is CASSLARVSNQPQNF. CDR3 nucleotide sequence: TGTGCCAGCAGCTTGGCGCGGGTTAGCAATCAGCCCCAGAATTTT.